Below are 18 T cell receptor beta chains sequenced from a single sample in a study of blood T cell repertoires in COVID-19. Method: immunoSEQ multiplex PCR; TCRdb's copy keeps in-frame clones and lacks some. Of approximately 230,000 clones listed, 70% to 85% are singletons. The sequencing sample was made of peripheral blood. All receptors derive from an elderly man with acute or convalescent COVID-19.

J is TRBJ1-5 and V is TRBV24-1; 9 bases fit TRBD1. Losses at the gene ends were 5 bases for V and 3 bases for J; bases not matched to a gene: 4. Germline loops: CDR1 KGHDR, CDR2 SFDVKD. This CDR3 has 15 residues. This CDR3 reads CATSAGTGYNQPQHF. CDR3 nucleotides: TGTGCCACCAGTGCCGGGACAGGGTACAATCAGCCCCAGCATTTT.

V and J are TRBV9 and TRBJ1-2, with 8 nucleotides matching TRBD1. V lost 0 bases, J lost 7 bases, and 8 bases stayed unmatched. This CDR3 comprises 15 residues. Germline CDR1 reads SGDLS; CDR2 reads YYNGEE. CDR3 nucleotides: TGTGCCAGCAGCGTAGAGGACAGGGTAATGGGTGGCTACACCTTC. Amino acid sequence: CASSVEDRVMGGYTF.

This chain uses TRBV28 with TRBJ2-7; no definite D call. Germline V gene lookup returns CDR1 MDHEN and CDR2 SYDVKM. V shed 4 bases and J shed 2 bases, with 9 bases lying between them. The CDR3 length is 13 residues. Here the CDR3 reads CASSSSVPYEQYF. The DNA of the CDR3 is TGTGCCAGCAGTTCATCAGTCCCCTACGAGCAGTACTTC.

The rearrangement uses TRBV5-4 and TRBJ1-1, with D perhaps matching TRBD1 (6 bases). This CDR3 comprises 15 residues. V was cut by 4 bases and J by 0 bases, with 13 bases left in between. Germline lookup yields CDR1 SGHNT and CDR2 YYREEE (reference sequence). The CDR3 protein is CASSKGTQMNTEAFF. CDR3 bases: TGTGCCAGCAGCAAAGGGACACAGATGAACACTGAAGCTTTCTTT.

Here the CDR3 DNA reads TGTGCCAGCAGCTCTGACAGGGTGAACACTGAAGCTTTCTTT. Translated, it gives CASSSDRVNTEAFF. The J gene is TRBJ1-1, the V gene TRBV7-6, with 7 bases that match TRBD1. Trimming took 4 bases from V and 0 from J; bases not matched to a gene: 2. The germline V gene encodes CDR1 SGHVS and CDR2 FNYEAQ. The CDR3 is 14 residues long.

The V and J genes are TRBV12-5 and TRBJ2-1; TRBD1 is a possible D gene (6 bases). The CDR3 totals 17 residues. Deletions cut 5 bases from V and 4 bases from J, with 21 bases between. The V gene's germline CDR1 is LGHNT and CDR2 FRNRAP. CDR3 in DNA: TGTGCTAGTGGTCCCCGACTTTGGGGGCGGAAGTACAATGAGCAGTTCTTC. Amino acids: CASGPRLWGRKYNEQFF.

The J gene is TRBJ2-3, the V gene TRBV5-4, with 8 bases matching TRBD2. This CDR3 contains 16 residues. After removal of 3 bases from V and 3 bases from J, the junction contained 9 bases not matched to a gene. The germline gives CDR1 SGHNT, CDR2 YYREEE (reference sequence). CDR3 nucleotides: TGTGCCAGCAGCTCCGGGACTAGTCCCCTGACAGATACGCAGTATTTT. Translation: CASSSGTSPLTDTQYF.

The chain couples TRBV11-2 to TRBJ2-3, with 9 bases fitting TRBD2. The CDR3 covers 18 residues. CDR1 and CDR2 (germline): SGHAT, FQNNGV. The V segment lost 5 bases and the J segment 0 bases; nucleotides outside the gene matches: 12. The CDR3 region is CASSNRPPSGVSTDTQYF. In DNA form, the CDR3 reads TGTGCCAGCAGCAACCGCCCCCCTAGCGGGGTTAGCACAGATACGCAGTATTTT.

This clone was observed a handful of times. The chain joins TRBV7-9 to TRBJ1-2; D uncertain. The CDR3 consists of 14 residues. V was pared by 2 bases and J by 2 bases, with 9 bases between. Germline CDR1 and CDR2: SEHNR and FQNEAQ (reference sequence). CDR3 nucleotide sequence: TGTGCCAGCAGCTTACCCGCGTTAAACTATGGCTACACCTTC. It codes for CASSLPALNYGYTF.

The rearrangement uses TRBV6-5 and TRBJ1-1, with TRBD1 matching over 9 bases. CDR3 length: 14 amino acids. CDR1 is MNHEY, CDR2 SVGAGI, per germline. The V gene end was trimmed by 6 bases and the J gene end by 5 bases; junction bases not matched to a gene: 7. The chain's CDR3 is CASSNYRGHTEAFF. In DNA, the CDR3 is TGTGCCAGCAGCAACTACAGGGGGCATACTGAAGCTTTCTTT.

This clone showed up just once. The chain couples TRBV5-4 to TRBJ1-2; a weak D match, TRBD1 (6 bases). The V end was cut by 2 bases, the J end by 5 bases, with 13 bases between. The CDR3 runs to 14 residues. From germline, CDR1 is SGHNT and CDR2 YYREEE (reference sequence). The CDR3: CASSFGQGTYGYTF. In DNA, the CDR3 is TGTGCCAGCAGCTTCGGGCAGGGGACATATGGCTACACCTTC.

The chain uses TRBV5-4 and TRBJ2-3; D gene uncertain. Per germline, CDR1 SGHNT and CDR2 YYREEE (reference sequence). The CDR3 totals 12 residues. V was pared by 4 bases and J by 2 bases, with 5 bases between. CDR3 nucleotide sequence: TGTGCCAGCAGCCGGTACACAGATACGCAGTATTTT. Residues: CASSRYTDTQYF.

This chain connects TRBV6-5 to TRBJ2-7; 10 nucleotides line up with TRBD2. Germline lookup yields CDR1 MNHEY and CDR2 SVGAGI. This CDR3 spans 15 amino acids. The trim removed 1 base at V and 6 bases at J, leaving 6 bases unmatched. The CDR3 reads CASSYFSGRLSEQYF. For the CDR3, the DNA is TGTGCCAGCAGTTACTTTAGCGGGAGGCTCTCCGAGCAGTACTTC.

The rearrangement links TRBV14 to TRBJ1-2, with unresolved D. In germline, CDR1 is SGHDN, CDR2 FVKESK. The V and J ends lost 4 bases and 9 bases respectively, with 15 bases between them. The CDR3 is made up of 13 amino acids. The DNA of the CDR3 is TGTGCCAGCAGCCCCTTCATTGTCAACAGCTACACCTTC. It encodes CASSPFIVNSYTF.

The count of this clone is one. J is TRBJ2-5 and V is TRBV5-4; D gene ambiguous. V was clipped by 0 bases and J by 2 bases, with 11 bases between them. The CDR3 sequence is 15 residues long. Germline values: CDR1 SGHNT, CDR2 YYREEE (reference sequence). The CDR3 DNA reads as TGTGCCAGCAGCTTGGTCTCTACAGCACAAGAGACCCAGTACTTC. The encoded protein is CASSLVSTAQETQYF.

This rearrangement joins TRBV7-8 to TRBJ2-5; 13 nucleotides agree with TRBD2. Trimming at V came to 0 bases and at J to 5 bases, leaving 9 bases not matched to a gene. The CDR3 totals 18 residues. Germline CDR1 SGHVS, CDR2 FQNEAQ. In nucleotides, the CDR3 is TGTGCCAGCAGCTTAGCGAGGACTAGCGGGAGTAGTTCGGAGACCCAGTACTTC. Translated: CASSLARTSGSSSETQYF.

This clone was observed a handful of times. For the CDR3, the DNA is TGCAGCGTTGAAAAAAGGTCTAGCGGAGTACAAGAGACCCAGTACTTC. This encodes CSVEKRSSGVQETQYF. The V call is TRBV29-1, the J call TRBJ2-5, with 7 bases fitting TRBD2. The CDR3 spans 16 residues. CDR1 is SQVTM and CDR2 is ANQGSEA in the germline V gene. Losses at the gene ends were 2 bases for V and 2 bases for J; bases not matched to a gene: 11. Combining the CDR3 with reference TRBV29-1 and TRBJ2-5 gives the whole variable domain SAVISQKPSRDICQRGTSLTIQCQVDSQVTMMFWYRQQPGQSLTLIATANQGSEATYESGFVIDKFPISRPNLTFSTLTVSNMSPEDSSIYLCSVEKRSSGVQETQYFGPGTRLLVL.

This clone was recorded a few times. V gene TRBV21-1 combines with J gene TRBJ1-5; the table assigns TRBD1, which was not confirmed against the DNA. TRBV21-1 is labeled a pseudogene. The CDR3 extends over 15 amino acids. The CDR3: CASSKSPRHNQPQHF. In nucleotides, the CDR3 is TGTGCCAGCAGCAAATCCCCGCGACACAATCAGCCCCAGCATTTT.